The present TCR beta chain was sequenced within a study of shared clonotypes between healthy human individuals. General observations from the study: Only blood was sampled, and tissue TCR repertoires likely differ from blood ones.

CDR1 and CDR2 from the germline V gene are SEHNR and FQNEAQ (reference sequence). The CDR3 consists of 15 residues. V shed 5 bases and J 4 bases; nucleotides not matched to a gene: 9. Terminally differentiated effector memory CD45RA+ cells were excluded by CCR7 positive selection of CD45RO-negative cells. Everyone who donated was a Caucasian adult who lived in Nashville, Tennessee. On this clone itself: What it binds is unknown.

Produced via immunoSEQ multiplex PCR; TCRdb's table is partial and in-frame only. The sample shows more than 2 million clones, 93% of them seen only once. The chain carries TRBV7-9 and TRBJ1-1, with 8 bases matching TRBD1. The origin of this receptor is a man between 18 and 29 years old in good health. Some clones in this sample may be carry-over from other donors' samples. The sequencing input was naive CD8+ T cells from PBMCs. The chain's CDR3 is CASSLNTGGGTEAFF. The CDR3 DNA sequence: TGTGCCAGCAGCCTCAATACAGGGGGAGGCACTGAAGCTTTCTTT.